The 23 T cell receptor beta chains below were found in one sample sequenced in a study of early T cells in non-severe SARS-CoV-2 infection (dated by TCRdb to the early 2020s). The library was prepared using 5' RACE. The listed sequencing device is NextSeq 500. The public reads were reprocessed in TCRdb via fastp at Q25 and MiXCR, keeping in-frame beta chains. Rows are unified per CDR3 protein, each entry keeping the most common DNA and genes. This sample lists roughly 56,000 distinct CDR3 sequences; roughly 12% were detected once. The ten largest clones represent 7.5% to 10% of the sample. The material sequenced was whole blood. The receptors were sampled from an adult who was a healthcare worker with PCR-confirmed SARS-CoV-2 infection or an uninfected control (not recorded which).

To note about this clonotype: A read error may explain this, as a much larger clone is one base away. CDR3 in DNA: TGTGCCAGCAGCTTAGGGGCCAACGAGCAGTGCTTC. This codes for CASSLGANEQCF. V usage is TRBV7-2 and J usage is TRBJ2-7; no reliable D call. The CDR3 sequence is 12 residues long. CDR1 is SGHTA, CDR2 FQGNSA, per germline.

The chain is built from TRBV7-2 and TRBJ2-5; D remains unclear. Trimming removed 5 bases from V and 1 base from J, with 11 bases in between. CDR3 length equals 14 residues. The germline gives CDR1 SGHTA, CDR2 FQGNSA. This CDR3 is CASSPSRIQETQYF. Here the CDR3 DNA reads TGTGCCAGCAGCCCCTCCCGGATCCAAGAGACCCAGTACTTC.

This clonotype turned up a few times. J is TRBJ1-1 and V is TRBV29-1; 9 bases agree with TRBD1. Germline V gene lookup returns CDR1 SQVTM and CDR2 ANQGSEA. The trim removed 7 bases at V and 5 bases at J, leaving 8 bases unmatched. CDR3 length equals 13 residues. Here the CDR3 reads CSAWTGVVTEAFF. CDR3 DNA sequence: TGCAGCGCCTGGACAGGGGTGGTGACTGAAGCTTTCTTT.

This clonotype was recorded at least ten times. The chain couples TRBV10-2 to TRBJ2-1, with 8 bases lining up with TRBD2. Germline assignment: CDR1 WSHSY and CDR2 SAAADI. The J segment lost 7 bases and the V segment lost 6 bases, leaving 11 bases of the junction unmatched. The CDR3 has 15 amino acids. The CDR3 bases are TGCGCCAGCAGGGGGGCTAGCGGGTCCCGAAATGAGCAGTTCTTC. Protein sequence: CASRGASGSRNEQFF.

This clonotype was detected many times. The DNA of the CDR3 is TGTGCCAGCTCACTAGCGGGGGACTACAATGAGCAGTTCTTC. Protein sequence: CASSLAGDYNEQFF. The rearrangement uses TRBV6-4 and TRBJ2-1; 11 bases map to TRBD2. The J segment lost 3 bases and the V segment lost 8 bases, leaving 3 bases of the junction unmatched. Germline V CDR1 and CDR2: MRHNA, SNTAGT. This CDR3 has 14 residues.

This clonotype has ten or more counts. The V and J genes are TRBV29-1 and TRBJ1-2; weak D call: TRBD1 (5 bases). V lost 1 base to trimming and J lost 0 bases, with 21 bases between them. The germline gives CDR1 SQVTM, CDR2 ANQGSEA. The CDR3 has 18 amino acids. The CDR3 spells CSVEGRRGDSLSNYGYTF. The CDR3, as DNA: TGCAGCGTTGAAGGTAGAAGGGGAGACAGCCTTTCTAACTATGGCTACACCTTC. Full variable domain (missing parts from reference TRBV29-1 and TRBJ1-2): SAVISQKPSRDICQRGTSLTIQCQVDSQVTMMFWYRQQPGQSLTLIATANQGSEATYESGFVIDKFPISRPNLTFSTLTVSNMSPEDSSIYLCSVEGRRGDSLSNYGYTFGSGTRLTVV.

This clonotype has at least ten counts. V is TRBV20-1 and J is TRBJ2-1; 11 positions agree with TRBD2. J was trimmed by 13 bases and V by 6 bases; bases with no gene match: 8. The CDR3 spans 12 residues. Germline loops: CDR1 DFQATT, CDR2 SNEGSKA (reference sequence). Written as DNA, the CDR3 is TGCAGTGCCGGGACTAGCGGTATGGACCAGTTCTTC. Amino acid sequence: CSAGTSGMDQFF.

This sequence joins TRBV10-3 and TRBJ1-1; TRBD1 might be the D (5 bases). The V gene lost 10 bases and the J gene lost 4 bases, with 10 bases spanning the gap. The CDR3 consists of 11 residues. Germline-derived CDR1 and CDR2 are ENHRY and SYGVKD. The CDR3 spells CASGQGTEAFF. CDR3 DNA sequence: TGTGCCAGTGGACAAGGCACTGAAGCTTTCTTT.

This clonotype has more than one count but fewer than ten. The chain carries TRBV3-1 and TRBJ2-1; D is unresolved. The length of the CDR3 is 12 residues. Trimming pared 4 bases from V and 7 bases from J, leaving 8 bases between. CDR1 and CDR2 from the germline V gene are LGHDT and YNNKEL (reference sequence). The CDR3 DNA follows: TGTGCCAGCAGCCCCGCGTGGAATGAGCAGTTCTTC. This encodes CASSPAWNEQFF.

This clonotype was detected ten times or more. The V gene is TRBV18, the J gene TRBJ2-5; D possibly corresponds to TRBD2 (5 bases). CDR1 is KGHSH, CDR2 LQKENI, per germline. The germline V and J ends were trimmed by 5 bases and 1 base, with 11 bases remaining between them. This CDR3 region has 14 residues. The CDR3 DNA sequence: TGTGCCAGCTCAAGGTCCGGGATCCAAGAGACCCAGTACTTC. Amino acid sequence: CASSRSGIQETQYF.

There are a few counts of this clonotype. The chain has TRBV9 and TRBJ2-5; D perhaps matches TRBD1 (6 bases). The germline V and J ends were trimmed by 3 bases and 4 bases, with 13 bases remaining between them. The CDR3 covers 14 residues. Germline assignment: CDR1 SGDLS and CDR2 YYNGEE. Written as DNA, the CDR3 is TGTGCCAGCAGCGGACAGGTTCTAGCAGAGACCCAGTACTTC. Translating gives CASSGQVLAETQYF.

V is TRBV7-2 and J is TRBJ1-6, with 10 bases that match TRBD1. Germline V gene lookup returns CDR1 SGHTA and CDR2 FQGNSA. The CDR3 contains 14 residues. The trim removed 3 bases at V and 9 bases at J, leaving 2 bases unmatched. The CDR3 sequence is CASSFRTGGSPLHF. CDR3 sequence (DNA): TGTGCCAGCAGCTTCCGGACAGGGGGTTCACCCCTCCACTTT. Combining the CDR3 with reference TRBV7-2 and TRBJ1-6 gives the whole variable domain GAGVSQSPSNKVTEKGKDVELRCDPISGHTALYWYRQSLGQGLEFLIYFQGNSAPDKSGLPSDRFSAERTGGSVSTLTIQRTQQEDSAVYLCASSFRTGGSPLHFGNGTRLTVT.

The chain joins TRBV19 to TRBJ1-2; the D is unclear. The CDR3 runs 14 residues. Per germline, CDR1 LNHDA and CDR2 SQIVND (reference sequence). V shed 1 base and J shed 6 bases, with 12 bases lying between them. The chain's CDR3 is CASSIAAFPNGYTF. The CDR3 DNA sequence: TGTGCCAGTAGTATAGCGGCATTCCCCAATGGCTACACCTTC.

This chain links TRBV4-1 with TRBJ2-2; D is unclear. The V and J ends lost 4 bases and 3 bases respectively, with 6 bases between them. Germline assignment: CDR1 MGHRA and CDR2 YSYEKL. The CDR3 covers 13 residues. CDR3 protein: CASSLSYTGELFF. CDR3 in DNA: TGCGCCAGCAGCCTTTCCTACACCGGGGAGCTGTTTTTT.

This chain uses TRBV24-1 with TRBJ1-2; 8 bases are shared with TRBD1. V dropped 2 bases and J dropped 3; count of bases not matched to a gene: 1. Germline lookup yields CDR1 KGHDR and CDR2 SFDVKD. This CDR3 has 14 amino acids. The CDR3 sequence: CATSDWGQDYGYTF. In nucleotides, the CDR3 is TGTGCCACCAGTGATTGGGGACAGGACTATGGCTACACCTTC.

This clonotype was observed many times. At one boundary the junction diverges from the germline segment, which might be a read error. The CDR3 reads CASSDLNSENTIYF. CDR3 in DNA: TGTGCCAGCAGTGACTTGAACTCTGAAAACACCATATATTTT. The V and J genes are TRBV6-4 and TRBJ1-3; D is unclear. CDR1 MRHNA and CDR2 SNTAGT come from the germline V gene. The CDR3 is 14 amino acids.

The CDR3: CASSHGTSGYTDTQYF. For the CDR3, the DNA is TGTGCCAGCAGCCACGGGACTAGCGGATACACAGATACGCAGTATTTT. This chain uses TRBV11-2 with TRBJ2-3; TRBD2 agrees at 11 bases. J gave up 2 bases and V 5 bases, and 6 bases lay outside the gene matches. The CDR3 runs to 16 residues. From germline, CDR1 is SGHAT and CDR2 FQNNGV.

This clonotype appeared many times. The chain links TRBV12-3 or TRBV12-4 to TRBJ1-1, with 10 bases matching TRBD1. The CDR3 consists of 15 residues. The trim removed 8 bases at V and 2 bases at J, leaving 8 bases unmatched. Written as DNA, the CDR3 is TGTGCCAGCCATAGGGGACAGGGGCGAAACACTGAAGCTTTCTTT. This translates into CASHRGQGRNTEAFF.

This clonotype was seen ten or more times. This sequence joins TRBV5-6 and TRBJ2-5; TRBD1 matches 9 bases. Germline trimming cut 2 bases from V and 3 bases from J; bases unmatched to any gene: 5. CDR1 SGHDT and CDR2 YYEEEE come from the germline V gene. This CDR3 is 15 amino acids long. As DNA, the CDR3 is TGTGCCAGCAGCTTCGAGCGGGACAGGGAAGAGACCCAGTACTTC. Translating it yields CASSFERDREETQYF.

There are a few counts of this clonotype. The chain recombines TRBV5-4 with TRBJ2-1; a weak D match, TRBD2 (5 bases). The V end was cut by 0 bases, the J end by 5 bases, with 9 bases between. This CDR3 contains 14 residues. The germline V gene has CDR1 SGHNT and CDR2 YYREEE (reference sequence). CDR3 nucleotide sequence: TGTGCCAGCAGCTTGGCCGGGGTTAACAATGAGCAGTTCTTC. Translation gives CASSLAGVNNEQFF.

This clonotype was observed at least ten times. The chain joins TRBV7-6 to TRBJ1-5; no definite D call. CDR1 SGHVS and CDR2 FNYEAQ come from the germline V gene. The V and J ends lost 4 bases and 1 base respectively, with 8 bases between them. This CDR3 region has 14 residues. The CDR3 DNA sequence: TGTGCCAGCAGCTCACTGGACAGCAATCAGCCCCAGCATTTT. This gives the protein CASSSLDSNQPQHF.

This clonotype was seen a handful of times. The chain uses TRBV18 and TRBJ1-2; no definite D call. CDR1 is KGHSH and CDR2 is LQKENI in the germline V gene. V was shortened by 0 bases and J by 7 bases, with 6 bases between the two germline ends. The CDR3 covers 12 residues. The CDR3 coding sequence is TGTGCCAGCTCACCACCCGGGCCTGGCTACACCTTC. Translation: CASSPPGPGYTF.

In this sample, this clonotype turned up many times. The rearrangement uses TRBV29-1 and TRBJ2-5; TRBD1 is a possible D gene (5 bases). CDR1 and CDR2 (germline): SQVTM, ANQGSEA. Deletions cut 8 bases from V and 1 base from J, with 14 bases between. The CDR3 is made up of 13 amino acids. CDR3 sequence: CSLRPDSQETQYF. CDR3 sequence (DNA): TGCAGCCTGCGACCTGACAGCCAAGAGACCCAGTACTTC.